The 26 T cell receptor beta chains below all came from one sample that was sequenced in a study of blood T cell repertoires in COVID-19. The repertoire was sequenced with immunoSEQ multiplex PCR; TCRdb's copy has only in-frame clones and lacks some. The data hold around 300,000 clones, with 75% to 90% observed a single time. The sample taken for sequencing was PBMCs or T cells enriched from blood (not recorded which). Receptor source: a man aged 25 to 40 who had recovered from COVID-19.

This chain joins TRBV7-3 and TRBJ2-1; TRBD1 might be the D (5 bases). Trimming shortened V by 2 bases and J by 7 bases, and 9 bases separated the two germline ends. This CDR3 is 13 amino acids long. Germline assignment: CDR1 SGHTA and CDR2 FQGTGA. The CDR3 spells CASSLSGRNEQFF. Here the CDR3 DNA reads TGTGCCAGCAGCTTATCAGGGCGGAATGAGCAGTTCTTC.

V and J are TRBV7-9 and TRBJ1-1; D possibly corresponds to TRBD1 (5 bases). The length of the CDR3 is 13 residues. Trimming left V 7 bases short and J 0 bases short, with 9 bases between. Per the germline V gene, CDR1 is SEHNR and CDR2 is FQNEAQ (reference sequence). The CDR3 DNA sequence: TGTGCCAGCACCAGACAGATGAACACTGAAGCTTTCTTT. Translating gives CASTRQMNTEAFF.

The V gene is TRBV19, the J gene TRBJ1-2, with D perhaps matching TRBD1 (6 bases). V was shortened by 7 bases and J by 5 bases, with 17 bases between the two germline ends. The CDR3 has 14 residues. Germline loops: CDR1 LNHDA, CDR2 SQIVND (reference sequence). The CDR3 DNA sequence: TGTGCCAGTACCCCCGGGACAAAATATTATGGCTACACCTTC. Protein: CASTPGTKYYGYTF.

CDR3 loop: CASSATGNTIYF. In DNA form, the CDR3 reads TGTGCCAGCAGCGCCACAGGAAACACCATATATTTT. The chain is built from TRBV9 and TRBJ1-3; D gene unclear. Trimming took off 3 bases at V and 4 bases at J, with 5 bases between the two ends. Germline CDR1 SGDLS, CDR2 YYNGEE. The CDR3 runs to 12 residues.

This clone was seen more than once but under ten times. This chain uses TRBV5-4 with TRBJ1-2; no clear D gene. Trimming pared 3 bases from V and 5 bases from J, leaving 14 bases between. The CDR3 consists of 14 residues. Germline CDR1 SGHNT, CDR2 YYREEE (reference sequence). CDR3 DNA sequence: TGTGCCAGCAGCTCCCCCACGGAGGTTTATGGCTACACCTTC. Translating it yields CASSSPTEVYGYTF. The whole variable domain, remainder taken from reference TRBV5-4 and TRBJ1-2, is ETGVTQSPTHLIKTRGQQVTLRCSSQSGHNTVSWYQQALGQGPQFIFQYYREEENGRGNFPPRFSGLQFPNYSSELNVNALELDDSALYLCASSSPTEVYGYTFGSGTRLTVV.

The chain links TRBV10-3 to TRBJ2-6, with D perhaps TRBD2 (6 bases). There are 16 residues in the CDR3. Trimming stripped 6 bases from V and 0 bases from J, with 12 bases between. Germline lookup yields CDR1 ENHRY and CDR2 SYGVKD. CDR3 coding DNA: TGTGCCATCAGCCGGGACTCCAGCTCTGGGGCCAACGTCCTGACTTTC. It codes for CAISRDSSSGANVLTF.

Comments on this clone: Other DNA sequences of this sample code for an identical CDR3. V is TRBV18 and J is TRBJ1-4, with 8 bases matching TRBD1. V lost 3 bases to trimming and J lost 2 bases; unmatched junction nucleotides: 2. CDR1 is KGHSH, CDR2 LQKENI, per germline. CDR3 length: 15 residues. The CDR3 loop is CASSPDRVTNEKLFF. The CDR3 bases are TGTGCCAGCTCACCGGACAGGGTGACTAATGAAAAACTGTTTTTT.

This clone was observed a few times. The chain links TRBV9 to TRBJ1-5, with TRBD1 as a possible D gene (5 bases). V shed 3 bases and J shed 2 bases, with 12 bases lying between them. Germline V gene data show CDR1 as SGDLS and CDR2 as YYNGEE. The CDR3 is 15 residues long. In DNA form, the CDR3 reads TGTGCCAGCAGCGCAGGGACTATTGGCAATCAGCCCCAGCATTTT. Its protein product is CASSAGTIGNQPQHF.

CDR3 sequence: CASSFRDRLIFNYGYTF. The CDR3 region has the DNA TGTGCCAGCAGCTTCCGGGACAGACTAATTTTTAACTATGGCTACACCTTC. The chain couples TRBV5-5 to TRBJ1-2; 7 bases match TRBD1. The J segment lost 1 base and the V segment lost 2 bases, leaving 11 bases of the junction unmatched. Per germline, CDR1 SGHKS and CDR2 YYEKEE (reference sequence). The CDR3 totals 17 residues.

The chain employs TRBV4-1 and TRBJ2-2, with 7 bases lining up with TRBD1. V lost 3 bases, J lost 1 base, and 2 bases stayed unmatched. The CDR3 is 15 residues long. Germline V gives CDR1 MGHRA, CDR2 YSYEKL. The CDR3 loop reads CASSQGDRNTGELFF. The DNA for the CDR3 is TGCGCCAGCAGCCAGGGGGACAGGAACACCGGGGAGCTGTTTTTT.

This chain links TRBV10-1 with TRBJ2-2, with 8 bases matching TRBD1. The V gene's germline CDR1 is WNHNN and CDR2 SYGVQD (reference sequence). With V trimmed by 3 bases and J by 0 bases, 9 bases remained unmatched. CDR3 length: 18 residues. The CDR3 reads CASSDRLGTGANTGELFF. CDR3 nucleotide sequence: TGCGCCAGCAGTGACCGCCTAGGGACAGGCGCGAACACCGGGGAGCTGTTTTTT.

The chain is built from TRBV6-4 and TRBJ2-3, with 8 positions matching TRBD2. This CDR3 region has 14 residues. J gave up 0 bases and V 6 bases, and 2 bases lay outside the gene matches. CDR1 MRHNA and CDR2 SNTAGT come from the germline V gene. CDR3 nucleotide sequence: TGTGCCAGCAGCGAGCGGGGGAGCACAGATACGCAGTATTTT. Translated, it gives CASSERGSTDTQYF.

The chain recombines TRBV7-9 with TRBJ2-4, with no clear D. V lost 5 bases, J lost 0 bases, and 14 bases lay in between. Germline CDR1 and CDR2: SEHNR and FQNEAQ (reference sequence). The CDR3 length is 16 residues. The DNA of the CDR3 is TGTGCCAGCAGCACCGAGGCGTATCTAGCCAAAAACATTCAGTACTTC. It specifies CASSTEAYLAKNIQYF.

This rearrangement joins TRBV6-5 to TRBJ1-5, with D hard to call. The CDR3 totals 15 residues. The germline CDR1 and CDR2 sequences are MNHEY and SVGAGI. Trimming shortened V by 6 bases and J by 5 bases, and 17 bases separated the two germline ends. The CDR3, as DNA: TGTGCCAGCAGCGCAACTCCAAGGAGCGATCAGCCCCAGCATTTT. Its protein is CASSATPRSDQPQHF.

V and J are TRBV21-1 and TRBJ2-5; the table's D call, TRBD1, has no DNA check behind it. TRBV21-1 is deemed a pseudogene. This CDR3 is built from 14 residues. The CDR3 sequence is CASSRDRPWGAQYF. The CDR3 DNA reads TGTGCCAGCAGCCGGGACAGGCCATGGGGGGCCCAGTACTTC.

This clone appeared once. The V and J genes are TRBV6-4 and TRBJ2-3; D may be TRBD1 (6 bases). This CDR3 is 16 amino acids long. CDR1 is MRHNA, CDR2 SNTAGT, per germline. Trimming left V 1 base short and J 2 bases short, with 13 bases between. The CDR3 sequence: CASSDFGQTLTDTQYF. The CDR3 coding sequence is TGTGCCAGCAGTGACTTTGGACAGACCCTCACAGATACGCAGTATTTT.

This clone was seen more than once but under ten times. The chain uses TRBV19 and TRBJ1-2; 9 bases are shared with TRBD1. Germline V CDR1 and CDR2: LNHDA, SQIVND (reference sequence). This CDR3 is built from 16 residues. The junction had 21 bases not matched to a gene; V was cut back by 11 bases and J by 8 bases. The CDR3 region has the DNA TGTGCCTCAACGCCGGACAGGGGACTCCATAGGGGGGGCTACACCTTC. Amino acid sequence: CASTPDRGLHRGGYTF. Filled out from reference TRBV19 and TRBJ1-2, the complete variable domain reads DGGITQSPKYLFRKEGQNVTLSCEQNLNHDAMYWYRQDPGQGLRLIYYSQIVNDFQKGDIAEGYSVSREKKESFPLTVTSAQKNPTAFYLCASTPDRGLHRGGYTFGSGTRLTVV.

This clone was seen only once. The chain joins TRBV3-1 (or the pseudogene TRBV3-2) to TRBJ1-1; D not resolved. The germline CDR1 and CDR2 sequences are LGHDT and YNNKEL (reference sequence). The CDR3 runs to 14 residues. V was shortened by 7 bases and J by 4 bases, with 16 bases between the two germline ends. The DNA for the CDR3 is TGTGCCAGCACCCCACACGGGTTTTCCACTGAAGCTTTCTTT. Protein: CASTPHGFSTEAFF.

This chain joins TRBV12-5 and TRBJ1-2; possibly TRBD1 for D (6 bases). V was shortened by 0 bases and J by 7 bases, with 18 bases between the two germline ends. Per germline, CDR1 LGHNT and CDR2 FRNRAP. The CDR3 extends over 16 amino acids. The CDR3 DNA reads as TGTGCTAGTGGTTTGGTGGTCCTGGGGGGGGCTGGTGGCTACACCTTC. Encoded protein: CASGLVVLGGAGGYTF.

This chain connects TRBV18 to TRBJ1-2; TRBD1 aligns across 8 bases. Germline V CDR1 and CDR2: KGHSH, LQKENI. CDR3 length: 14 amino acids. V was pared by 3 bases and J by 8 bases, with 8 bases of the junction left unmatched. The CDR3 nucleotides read TGTGCCAGCTCACCCCGACAGGGGCAAGCGGGCTACACCTTC. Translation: CASSPRQGQAGYTF.

CDR3 region: CASSGQGAFYNEQFF. CDR3 DNA: TGTGCCAGCAGTGGACAGGGGGCTTTCTACAATGAGCAGTTCTTC. The chain is built from TRBV2 and TRBJ2-1, with 10 bases that match TRBD1. With V trimmed by 4 bases and J by 3 bases, 3 bases remained unmatched. The germline gives CDR1 SNHLY, CDR2 FYNNEI. The CDR3 has 15 residues.

CDR3 protein: CASKPGTGDSYEQYF. Written as DNA, the CDR3 is TGTGCCAGCAAGCCCGGGACAGGGGACTCCTACGAGCAGTACTTC. V usage is TRBV28 and J usage is TRBJ2-7; 10 bases match TRBD1. The CDR3 is 15 residues long. Germline-derived CDR1 and CDR2 are MDHEN and SYDVKM. V lost 7 bases, J lost 0 bases, and 6 bases stayed unmatched.

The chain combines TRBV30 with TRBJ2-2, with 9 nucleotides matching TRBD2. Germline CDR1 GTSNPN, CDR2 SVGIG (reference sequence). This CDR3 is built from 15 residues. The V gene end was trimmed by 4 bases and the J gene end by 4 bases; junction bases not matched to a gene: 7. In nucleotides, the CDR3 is TGTGCCTGGAAATTCCTAGCGGGGTCCACCGGGGAGCTGTTTTTT. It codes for CAWKFLAGSTGELFF. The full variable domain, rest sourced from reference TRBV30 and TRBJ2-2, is SQTIHQWPATLVQPVGSPLSLECTVEGTSNPNLYWYRQAAGRGLQLLFYSVGIGQISSEVPQNLSASRPQDRQFILSSKKLLLSDSGFYLCAWKFLAGSTGELFFGEGSRLTVL.

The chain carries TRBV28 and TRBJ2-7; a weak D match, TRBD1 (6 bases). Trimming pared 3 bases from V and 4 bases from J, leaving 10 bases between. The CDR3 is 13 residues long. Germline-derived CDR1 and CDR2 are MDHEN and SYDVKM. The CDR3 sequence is CASSFPGQYEQYF. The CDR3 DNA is TGTGCCAGCAGTTTCCCGGGACAATACGAGCAGTACTTC.

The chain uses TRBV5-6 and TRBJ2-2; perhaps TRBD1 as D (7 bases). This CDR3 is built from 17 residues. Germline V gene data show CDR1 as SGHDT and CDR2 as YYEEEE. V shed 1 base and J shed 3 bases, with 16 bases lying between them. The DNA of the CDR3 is TGTGCCAGCAGCTTGTATGTGGCAGGGGGGCACACCGGGGAGCTGTTTTTT. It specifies CASSLYVAGGHTGELFF.

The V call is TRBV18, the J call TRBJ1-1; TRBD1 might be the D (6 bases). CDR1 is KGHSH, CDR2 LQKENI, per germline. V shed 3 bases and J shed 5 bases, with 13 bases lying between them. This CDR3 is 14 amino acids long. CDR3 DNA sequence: TGTGCCAGCTCACCCCCGGACAGAATGACTGAAGCTTTCTTT. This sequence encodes CASSPPDRMTEAFF.